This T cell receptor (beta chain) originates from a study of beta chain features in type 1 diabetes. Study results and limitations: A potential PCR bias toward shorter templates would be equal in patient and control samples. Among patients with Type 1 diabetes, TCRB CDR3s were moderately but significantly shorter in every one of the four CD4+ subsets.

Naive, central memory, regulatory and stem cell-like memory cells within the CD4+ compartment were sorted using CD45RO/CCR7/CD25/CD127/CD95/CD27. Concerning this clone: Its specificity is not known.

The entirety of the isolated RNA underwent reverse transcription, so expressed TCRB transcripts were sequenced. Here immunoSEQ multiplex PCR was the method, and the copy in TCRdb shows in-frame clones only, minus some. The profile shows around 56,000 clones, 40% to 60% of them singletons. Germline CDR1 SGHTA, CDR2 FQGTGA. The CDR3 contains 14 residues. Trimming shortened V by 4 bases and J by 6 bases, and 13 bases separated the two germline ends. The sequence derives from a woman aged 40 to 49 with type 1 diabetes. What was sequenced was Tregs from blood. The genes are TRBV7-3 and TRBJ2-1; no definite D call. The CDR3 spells CASSSSRQSNEQFF. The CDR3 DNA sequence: TGTGCCAGCAGCTCCTCTAGGCAGAGCAATGAGCAGTTCTTC.